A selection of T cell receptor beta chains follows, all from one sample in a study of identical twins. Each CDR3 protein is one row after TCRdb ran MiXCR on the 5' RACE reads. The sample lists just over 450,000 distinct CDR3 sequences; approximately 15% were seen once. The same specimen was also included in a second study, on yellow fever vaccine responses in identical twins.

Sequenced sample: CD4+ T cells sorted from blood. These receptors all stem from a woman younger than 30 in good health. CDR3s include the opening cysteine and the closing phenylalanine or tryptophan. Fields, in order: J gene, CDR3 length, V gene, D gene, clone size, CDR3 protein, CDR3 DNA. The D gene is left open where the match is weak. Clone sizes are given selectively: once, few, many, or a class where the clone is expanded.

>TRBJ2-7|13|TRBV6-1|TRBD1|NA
CASSADRVYEQYF
TGTGCCAGCAGTGCCGACAGGGTATACGAGCAGTACTTC
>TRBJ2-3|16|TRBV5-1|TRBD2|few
CASSYTGTTSVDTQYF
TGCGCCAGCAGCTACACCGGGACTACGTCGGTAGATACGCAGTATTTT
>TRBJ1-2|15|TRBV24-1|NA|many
CATSDDRGYNYGYTF
TGTGCCACCAGTGATGACCGGGGGTATAACTATGGCTACACCTTC
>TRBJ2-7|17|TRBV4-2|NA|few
CASSQEAPATSMGEQYF
TGTGCCAGCAGCCAAGAGGCTCCGGCGACTAGTATGGGCGAGCAGTACTTC
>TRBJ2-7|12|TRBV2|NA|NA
CASRASSYEQYF
TGTGCCAGCAGGGCGAGCTCCTACGAGCAGTACTTC
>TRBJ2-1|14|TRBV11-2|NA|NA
CASFQGSSYNEQFF
TGTGCCAGCTTTCAGGGGAGCTCCTACAATGAGCAGTTCTTC
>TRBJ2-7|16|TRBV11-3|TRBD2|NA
CASSLGTSGASYEQYF
TGTGCCAGCAGCTTAGGTACTAGCGGGGCCTCCTACGAGCAGTACTTC
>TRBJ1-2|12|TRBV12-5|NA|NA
CASGSEYYGYTF
TGTGCTAGTGGTTCAGAGTACTATGGCTACACCTTC
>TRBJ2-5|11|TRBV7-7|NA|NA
CASSDWETQYF
TGTGCTAGCAGTGACTGGGAGACCCAGTACTTC
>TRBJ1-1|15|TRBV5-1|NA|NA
CASSLGQGQDTEAFF
TGCGCCAGCAGCTTGGGGCAGGGCCAGGACACTGAAGCTTTCTTT
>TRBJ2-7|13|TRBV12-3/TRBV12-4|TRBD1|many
CASRGTGGREQYF
TGTGCCAGCAGAGGGACAGGGGGGCGCGAGCAGTACTTC
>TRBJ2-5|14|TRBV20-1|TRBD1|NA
CSARLTGGGETQYF
TGCAGTGCTAGACTTACAGGGGGCGGAGAGACCCAGTACTTC
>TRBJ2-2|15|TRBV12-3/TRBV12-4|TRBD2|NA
CASRTTSGYTGELFF
TGTGCCAGCAGGACGACTAGCGGATACACCGGGGAGCTGTTTTTT
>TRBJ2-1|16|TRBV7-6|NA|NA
CASSLLAVGSYNEQFF
TGTGCCAGCAGCTTATTGGCGGTGGGCTCCTACAATGAGCAGTTCTTC
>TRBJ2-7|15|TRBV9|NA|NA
CASSAGQWGGYEQYF
TGTGCCAGCAGCGCCGGACAGTGGGGAGGCTACGAGCAGTACTTC
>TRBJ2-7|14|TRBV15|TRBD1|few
CATSMTGVSYEQYF
TGTGCCACCAGCATGACAGGGGTCTCCTACGAGCAGTACTTC
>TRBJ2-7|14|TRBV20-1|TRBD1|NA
CSARGTGVVYEQYF
TGCAGTGCTAGGGGGACAGGGGTAGTCTACGAGCAGTACTTC
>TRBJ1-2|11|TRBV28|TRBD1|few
CAGGGWYGYTF
TGTGCGGGAGGGGGCTGGTATGGCTACACCTTC
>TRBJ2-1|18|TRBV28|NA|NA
CAISLNRQTRGPYNEQFF
TGTGCCATCAGTTTAAATCGGCAGACCCGAGGGCCCTACAATGAGCAGTTCTTC
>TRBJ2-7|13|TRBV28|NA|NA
CASSFVGSGEQYF
TGTGCCAGCAGTTTTGTGGGGTCGGGAGAGCAGTACTTC
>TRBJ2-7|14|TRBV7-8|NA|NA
CASSPQVHTYEQYF
TGTGCCAGCAGCCCACAGGTTCATACCTACGAGCAGTACTTC
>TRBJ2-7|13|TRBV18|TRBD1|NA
CASSPGTGREQYF
TGTGCCAGCTCACCTGGGACAGGGCGCGAGCAGTACTTC
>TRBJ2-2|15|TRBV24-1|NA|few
CATSDFRGYTGELFF
TGTGCCACCAGTGATTTTCGGGGTTACACCGGGGAGCTGTTTTTT
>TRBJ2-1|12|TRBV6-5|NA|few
CASTRGGNEQFF
TGTGCCAGCACCCGAGGGGGTAATGAGCAGTTCTTC
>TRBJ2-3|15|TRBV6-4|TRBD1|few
CASSSDRVGTDTQYF
TGTGCCAGCAGTTCCGACAGGGTTGGGACAGATACGCAGTATTTT
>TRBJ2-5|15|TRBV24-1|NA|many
CATSEVGGHGETQYF
TGTGCCACCAGTGAGGTTGGGGGCCACGGGGAGACCCAGTACTTC
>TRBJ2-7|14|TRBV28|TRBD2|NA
CASSLLAGAVEQYF
TGTGCCAGCAGTTTACTAGCGGGAGCCGTCGAGCAGTACTTC
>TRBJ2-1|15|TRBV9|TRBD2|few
CASSLGTTSYNEQFF
TGTGCCAGCAGCCTCGGGACTACCTCCTACAATGAGCAGTTCTTC
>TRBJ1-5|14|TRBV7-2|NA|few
CASSLRRDNQPQHF
TGTGCCAGCAGCTTGAGGCGGGACAATCAGCCCCAGCATTTT
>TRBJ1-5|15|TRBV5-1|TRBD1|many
CASSLQGISNQPQHF
TGCGCCAGCAGCCTACAGGGGATTAGCAATCAGCCCCAGCATTTT
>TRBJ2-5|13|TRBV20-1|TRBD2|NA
CSAQSRGGETQYF
TGCAGTGCCCAATCCCGGGGGGGAGAGACCCAGTACTTC
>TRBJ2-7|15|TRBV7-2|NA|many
CASSLVHSSSYEQYF
TGTGCCAGCAGCTTAGTTCACTCATCCTCCTACGAGCAGTACTTC
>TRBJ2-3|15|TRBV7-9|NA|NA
CASSLEGSGLDTQYF
TGTGCCAGCAGCTTAGAAGGTTCGGGCCTAGATACGCAGTATTTT
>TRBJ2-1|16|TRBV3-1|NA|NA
CASLLHRELNYNEQFF
TGTGCCAGCCTCCTTCACCGGGAGCTGAACTACAATGAGCAGTTCTTC
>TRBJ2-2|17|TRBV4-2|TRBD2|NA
CASSQEPLAGVHGELFF
TGTGCCAGCAGCCAAGAGCCTCTAGCGGGGGTACACGGGGAGCTGTTTTTT
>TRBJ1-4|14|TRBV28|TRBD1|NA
CASKGAPANEKLFF
TGTGCCAGCAAGGGGGCGCCGGCTAATGAAAAACTGTTTTTT
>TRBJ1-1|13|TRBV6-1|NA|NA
CASSKTLNTEAFF
TGTGCCAGCAGTAAGACACTGAACACTGAAGCTTTCTTT
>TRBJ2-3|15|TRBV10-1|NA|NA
CASSPGGGRTDTQYF
TGCGCCAGCAGCCCCGGTGGTGGGCGAACAGATACGCAGTATTTT
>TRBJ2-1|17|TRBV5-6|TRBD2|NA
CASSFSQLLAGYNEQFF
TGTGCCAGCAGCTTTTCTCAGCTACTAGCGGGTTACAATGAGCAGTTCTTC
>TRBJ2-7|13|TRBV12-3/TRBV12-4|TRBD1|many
CASSFTGGYEQYF
TGTGCCAGCAGTTTTACAGGGGGGTACGAGCAGTACTTC
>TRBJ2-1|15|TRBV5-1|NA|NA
CASNTGIGLYNEQFF
TGCGCCAGCAACACCGGGATAGGGCTCTACAATGAGCAGTTCTTC
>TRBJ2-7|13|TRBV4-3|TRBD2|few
CASSRTRTYEQYF
TGCGCCAGCAGCCGGACTAGAACCTACGAGCAGTACTTC
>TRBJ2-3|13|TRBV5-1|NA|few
CASRRSLTDTQYF
TGCGCCAGCCGGCGGTCCCTCACAGATACGCAGTATTTT
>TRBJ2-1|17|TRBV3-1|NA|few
CASSQDVSDHSYNEQFF
TGTGCCAGCAGCCAAGATGTATCAGACCACTCCTACAATGAGCAGTTCTTC
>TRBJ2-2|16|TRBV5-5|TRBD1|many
CASSRNRGPNTGELFF
TGTGCCAGCAGCAGGAACAGGGGCCCGAACACCGGGGAGCTGTTTTTT
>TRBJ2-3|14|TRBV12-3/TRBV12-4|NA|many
CASSLLEGAWTQYF
TGTGCCAGCAGTCTGTTGGAGGGGGCCTGGACGCAGTATTTT
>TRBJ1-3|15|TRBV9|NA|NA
CASSPTEGLGNTIYF
TGTGCCAGCAGCCCAACAGAGGGTCTTGGAAACACCATATATTTT
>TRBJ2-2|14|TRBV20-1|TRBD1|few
CSATQGVRTGELFF
TGCAGTGCTACCCAGGGGGTGAGGACCGGGGAGCTGTTTTTT
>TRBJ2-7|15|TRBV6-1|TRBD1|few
CASSRQGTGAYEQYF
TGTGCCAGCAGCCGCCAGGGGACAGGAGCCTACGAGCAGTACTTC
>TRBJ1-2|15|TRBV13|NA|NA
CASSLGQGQIYGYTF
TGTGCCAGCAGCTTAGGCCAGGGGCAGATCTATGGCTACACCTTC
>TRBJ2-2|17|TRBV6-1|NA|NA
CASSRPTVAFRTGELFF
TGTGCCAGCAGTCGCCCGACGGTAGCTTTTCGCACCGGGGAGCTGTTTTTT
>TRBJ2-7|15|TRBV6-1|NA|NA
CASSGPERESYEQYF
TGTGCCAGCAGCGGGCCCGAGAGGGAGTCCTACGAGCAGTACTTC
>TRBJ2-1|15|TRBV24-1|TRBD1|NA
CATSHAGTGGDEQFF
TGTGCCACCAGTCACGCCGGGACAGGGGGGGATGAGCAGTTCTTC
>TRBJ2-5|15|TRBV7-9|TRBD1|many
CASSDDREYQETQYF
TGTGCCAGCAGCGATGACAGGGAGTACCAAGAGACCCAGTACTTC
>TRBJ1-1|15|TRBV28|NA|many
CASSESGAPNTEAFF
TGTGCCAGCAGCGAAAGCGGGGCCCCCAACACTGAAGCTTTCTTT
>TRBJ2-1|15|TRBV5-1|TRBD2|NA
CASSLQGTTFDEQFF
TGCGCCAGCAGCTTGCAAGGGACTACCTTTGATGAGCAGTTCTTC